A selection of T cell receptor beta chains follows, all from one sample in a study of beta chain features in type 1 diabetes. Here immunoSEQ multiplex PCR was the method, and the copy in TCRdb shows in-frame clones only, minus some. The sample has around 310,000 clones, around 10% seen once. The specimen was naive CD4+ T cells from blood. The receptors originated from a woman aged 30 to 39 in good health. Each CDR3 is given with its conserved first and last residue. The D gene is left open where the match is weak. The size of a clone is reported for some rows only, either as once, few or many, or as a class for expanded clones.

clone size	D gene	J gene	V gene	CDR3 DNA	CDR3 protein
-	TRBD1	TRBJ1-4	TRBV7-9	TGTGCCAGCAGCTTAGTTGACAGGGTCAACGAAAAACTGTTTTTT	CASSLVDRVNEKLFF
few	TRBD1	TRBJ1-4	TRBV29-1	TGCAGCGCCCAAGTGACAGGGGGCGGGGAAAAACTGTTTTTT	CSAQVTGGGEKLFF
few	-	TRBJ1-4	TRBV30	TGTGCCTGGAGTGGCGAGAGTCGACTGTTTTTT	CAWSGESRLFF
few	TRBD2	TRBJ2-1	TRBV19	TGTGCCAGTAGCCCGACTCGCGGACTAGCAACCTACAATGAGCAGTTCTTC	CASSPTRGLATYNEQFF
-	TRBD1	TRBJ1-5	TRBV7-8	TGTGCCAGCAGCTTAATTTCGGGACAGCTCAATCAGCCCCAGCATTTT	CASSLISGQLNQPQHF
-	-	TRBJ1-2	TRBV29-1	TGCAGCGTTTCGGCAGGGCAAGGCTACACCTTC	CSVSAGQGYTF
-	TRBD2	TRBJ2-5	TRBV29-1	TGCAGCGTTGAAAGTGGGGCTAGCGGGTTCCAAGAGACCCAGTACTTC	CSVESGASGFQETQYF
few	-	TRBJ2-7	TRBV27	TGTGCCAGCAGACGAGGAAGCGGTACCTACGAGCAGTACTTC	CASRRGSGTYEQYF
-	TRBD2	TRBJ2-7	TRBV5-1	TGCGCCAGCAGCTTTGAAGCTAGCGGGTCGTCGCGGGAGCAGTACTTC	CASSFEASGSSREQYF
-	TRBD2	TRBJ2-1	TRBV7-2	TGTGCCAGCACCCTGAGCGGGAGGTACAATGAGCAGTTCTTC	CASTLSGRYNEQFF
few	-	TRBJ1-1	TRBV28	TGTGCCAGCAGTTTATCGGGGGACACTGAAGCTTTCTTT	CASSLSGDTEAFF
few	TRBD1	TRBJ2-2	TRBV4-3	TGCGCCAGCAGTCAGAACACAGGGGGCACCGGGGAGCTGTTTTTT	CASSQNTGGTGELFF
-	-	TRBJ2-3	TRBV4-3	TGCGCCAGCAGCCAAGATGTAAGGAGAAAGCCCGGGTATTTT	CASSQDVRRKPGYF
-	TRBD1	TRBJ2-3	TRBV7-2	TGTGCCAGCAGCCCCAGACAGGGTATGGTCACAGATACGCAGTATTTT	CASSPRQGMVTDTQYF
-	TRBD2	TRBJ2-1	TRBV18	TGTGCCAGCTCACCCCCGGGACTAGCGGGCGTAACCCCCTTTGAGTTCTTC	CASSPPGLAGVTPFEFF
-	-	TRBJ2-7	TRBV18	TGTGCCAGCTCATCTATTACAGGCCCCTACGAGCAGTACTTC	CASSSITGPYEQYF
-	-	TRBJ2-1	TRBV6-4	TGTGCCAGCAGCCCGGACTCTTACAATGAGCAGTTCTTC	CASSPDSYNEQFF
few	TRBD2	TRBJ2-5	TRBV10-3	TGTGCCATCAGAAGCCCGGGGGGGGAGACCCAGTACTTC	CAIRSPGGETQYF
few	-	TRBJ2-6	TRBV5-6	TGTGCCAGCAGCTTGGGAGGGCCCGGGGCCAACGTCCTGACTTTC	CASSLGGPGANVLTF
-	TRBD1	TRBJ2-6	TRBV7-3	TGTGCCAGCAGCTACGGACAGGGCCGCTCTGGGGCCAACGTCCTGACTTTC	CASSYGQGRSGANVLTF
few	-	TRBJ1-1	TRBV7-2	TGTGCCAGCAAACAAGGGAGGAACACTGAAGCTTTCTTT	CASKQGRNTEAFF
-	TRBD2	TRBJ2-7	TRBV7-2	TGTGCCAGCGGGGGACTAGCAGCTAACTACGAGCAGTACTTC	CASGGLAANYEQYF
-	-	TRBJ2-4	TRBV28	TGTGCCAGCAGCCCGGGTGCCAAAAACATTCAGTACTTC	CASSPGAKNIQYF
-	-	TRBJ1-1	TRBV18	TGTGCCAGCTCACTTCGGAACACTGAAGCTTTCTTT	CASSLRNTEAFF
few	TRBD2	TRBJ2-1	TRBV28	TGTGCCAGCAGTTCTTACTCACTAGCGGGAGGCTTCCATGAGCAGTTCTTC	CASSSYSLAGGFHEQFF
few	-	TRBJ2-7	TRBV28	TGTGCCAGCAGTTTGCAGGAAAGGACCTACGAGCAGTACTTC	CASSLQERTYEQYF
once	TRBD2	TRBJ2-2	TRBV5-1	TGCGCCAGCAGCTTGGAGACTAGCGAAAACACCGGGGAGCTGTTTTTT	CASSLETSENTGELFF
-	-	TRBJ2-4	TRBV4-1	TGCGCCAGCAGCCAAGATCGAGGGACTTTCGCCAAAAACATTCAGTACTTC	CASSQDRGTFAKNIQYF
-	TRBD1	TRBJ2-7	TRBV15	TGTGCCACCAGCAGCGGGACAGTCAACGAGCAGTACTTC	CATSSGTVNEQYF
few	TRBD2	TRBJ2-3	TRBV5-4	TGTGCCAGCAGCCTCGTGGTTAGCGGGAGCACAGATACGCAGTATTTT	CASSLVVSGSTDTQYF
-	TRBD1	TRBJ2-6	TRBV7-9	TGTGCCAGCAGCGTTCGACAGGGAGTTAGCTTCTCTGGGGCCAACGTCCTGACTTTC	CASSVRQGVSFSGANVLTF
few	-	TRBJ1-1	TRBV2	TGTGCCAGCAGGCGGACATATGAAACTGAAGCTTTCTTT	CASRRTYETEAFF
-	-	TRBJ2-7	TRBV5-1	TGCGCCAGCAGCTCATATGACTCGGCGGACTACGAGCAGTACTTC	CASSSYDSADYEQYF
few	TRBD1	TRBJ2-2	TRBV6-5	TGTGCCAGCAGACCGGACAGGACCAACACCGGGGAGCTGTTTTTT	CASRPDRTNTGELFF
few	-	TRBJ2-7	TRBV5-1	TGCGCCAGCCGGCTCGTGGACAGTAGCTCCTACGAGCAGTACTTC	CASRLVDSSSYEQYF
-	TRBD2	TRBJ2-5	TRBV5-6	TGTGCCAGCAGCTTGGCACCCCTAGCGGGAGGTGAGACCCAGTACTTC	CASSLAPLAGGETQYF
few	-	TRBJ1-2	TRBV2	TGTGCCGAAGAGGGAAACTATGGCTACACCTTC	CAEEGNYGYTF
-	TRBD2	TRBJ2-4	TRBV28	TGTGCCAGCAACCAGGGAGGGAGAAACATTCAGTACTTC	CASNQGGRNIQYF
few	-	TRBJ2-1	TRBV19	TGTGCCAGTAGTATCCCAACAGGGTTGACCAATGAGCAGTTCTTC	CASSIPTGLTNEQFF
few	-	TRBJ2-5	TRBV9	TGTGCCAGCAGCGATAACAGGGTTCAAGAGACCCAGTACTTC	CASSDNRVQETQYF
-	TRBD2	TRBJ2-3	TRBV2	TGTGCCAGCAGTGGGGCGGGAGCGGTAGATACGCAGTATTTT	CASSGAGAVDTQYF